One and the same sample provided the 14 T cell receptor beta chains below, sequenced in a study of cytomegalovirus exposure and HLA in healthy donors. With 60 Vbeta and 13 Jbeta primers, the PCR was carried out. Profiled with immunoSEQ multiplex PCR; TCRdb holds only in-frame clones, not every one. This sample has 100,000 to 150,000 clones, with 70% to 85% found just once. The sample taken for sequencing was PBMCs. Receptor source: a human donor in good health.

The rearrangement uses TRBV5-1 and TRBJ2-7; D not certain. In germline, CDR1 is SGHRS, CDR2 YFSETQ. The V and J ends lost 0 bases and 2 bases respectively, with 15 bases between them. The length of the CDR3 is 16 residues. The CDR3 coding sequence is TGCGCCAGCAGCTTGGTACCCTCATCACAGACCTACGAGCAGTACTTC. Translating gives CASSLVPSSQTYEQYF.

In nucleotides, the CDR3 is TGTGCCAGCAGCGTCGACAATGGCAATCAGCCCCAGCATTTT. Its translation: CASSVDNGNQPQHF. The rearrangement joins TRBV9 to TRBJ1-5; D remains ambiguous. Germline V lookup: CDR1 SGDLS, CDR2 YYNGEE. V was clipped by 2 bases and J by 2 bases, with 8 bases between them. There are 14 residues in the CDR3.

The chain joins TRBV5-1 to TRBJ1-2, with D perhaps TRBD1 (5 bases). In germline, CDR1 is SGHRS, CDR2 YFSETQ. V was shortened by 4 bases and J by 5 bases, with 9 bases between the two germline ends. The CDR3 sequence is 12 residues long. The CDR3 loop reads CASSRGWYGYTF. The CDR3, as DNA: TGCGCCAGCAGCAGGGGCTGGTATGGCTACACCTTC.

The chain links TRBV4-1 to TRBJ2-3; TRBD2 agrees at 7 bases. The CDR3 totals 15 residues. Germline assignment: CDR1 MGHRA and CDR2 YSYEKL. V trimming: 0 bases; J trimming: 7 bases; junction bases outside the gene matches: 7. CDR3 region: CASSQEGGSGNTQYF. DNA of the CDR3: TGCGCCAGCAGCCAAGAAGGCGGGAGCGGTAATACGCAGTATTTT.

The chain links TRBV6-5 to TRBJ2-7, with TRBD1 identical over 9 bases. Trimming removed 8 bases from V and 2 bases from J; junction bases left unmatched: 10. The CDR3 is 15 residues long. The germline V gene encodes CDR1 MNHEY and CDR2 SVGAGI. CDR3 region: CASGKQGAFPYEQYF. CDR3 coding DNA: TGTGCCAGCGGCAAACAGGGGGCCTTTCCCTACGAGCAGTACTTC.

The V gene is TRBV7-4, the J gene TRBJ1-1; D is unclear. The CDR3 has 12 amino acids. Germline V gives CDR1 SGHVT, CDR2 SQSDAQ. V was shortened by 6 bases and J by 1 base, with 6 bases between the two germline ends. DNA of the CDR3: TGTGCCAGCAGTTTACAGAACACTGAAGCTTTCTTT. Its translation: CASSLQNTEAFF.

This sequence joins TRBV27 and TRBJ2-1; TRBD1 matches 9 bases. The V segment lost 5 bases and the J segment 7 bases; nucleotides outside the gene matches: 9. The CDR3 consists of 15 residues. Germline CDR1 is MNHEY and CDR2 is SMNVEV (reference sequence). The CDR3 loop reads CASSPRDRVFNEQFF. In nucleotides, the CDR3 is TGTGCCAGCAGTCCCCGGGACAGGGTTTTTAATGAGCAGTTCTTC.

The chain has TRBV2 and TRBJ2-7; TRBD1 agrees at 7 bases. Germline V gene lookup returns CDR1 SNHLY and CDR2 FYNNEI. The CDR3 has 15 residues. After removal of 3 bases from V and 2 bases from J, the junction contained 7 bases not matched to a gene. This CDR3 is CASSDPGTVPYEQYF. The CDR3 DNA sequence: TGTGCCAGCAGTGACCCCGGGACAGTGCCCTACGAGCAGTACTTC.

The genes are TRBV5-1 and TRBJ2-2; 7 nucleotides agree with TRBD1. CDR1 is SGHRS, CDR2 YFSETQ, per germline. V shed 3 bases, J shed 2 bases, and the junction held 4 bases outside the gene matches. This CDR3 region has 15 residues. Here the CDR3 reads CASSWDRSNTGELFF. Written as DNA, the CDR3 is TGCGCCAGCAGCTGGGACAGATCTAACACCGGGGAGCTGTTTTTT. The full variable domain, completed using reference TRBV5-1 and TRBJ2-2, is KAGVTQTPRYLIKTRGQQVTLSCSPISGHRSVSWYQQTPGQGLQFLFEYFSETQRNKGNFPGRFSGRQFSNSRSEMNVSTLELGDSALYLCASSWDRSNTGELFFGEGSRLTVL.

This clone was counted between two and nine times. The J gene is TRBJ2-7, the V gene TRBV13; 8 nucleotides agree with TRBD2. This CDR3 has 15 residues. Germline CDR1 and CDR2: PRHDT and FYEKMQ (reference sequence). The ends lost 4 bases at V and 10 bases at J; junction bases unmatched: 15. CDR3 loop: CASSSARVGLGFQYF. The CDR3 coding sequence is TGTGCCAGCAGCTCTGCCCGGGTGGGACTAGGCTTTCAGTACTTC.

The chain carries TRBV27 and TRBJ1-1, with a tentative D call TRBD1 (5 bases). V was trimmed by 6 bases and J by 4 bases, leaving 21 bases between them. CDR1 is MNHEY and CDR2 is SMNVEV in the germline V gene (reference sequence). This CDR3 contains 16 residues. The CDR3 coding sequence is TGTGCCAGCAGCCTTTGGGGGGGGATTAGCGGCACTGAAGCTTTCTTT. Encoded protein: CASSLWGGISGTEAFF.

The chain uses TRBV4-2 and TRBJ1-4; 7 positions agree with TRBD1. The germline CDR1 and CDR2 sequences are LGHNA and YNFKEQ. V shed 0 bases, J shed 3 bases, and the junction held 4 bases outside the gene matches. CDR3 length equals 16 residues. The CDR3 coding sequence is TGTGCCAGCAGCCAAGATCCCGGGACAGCTAATGAAAAACTGTTTTTT. Encoded protein: CASSQDPGTANEKLFF.

Remarks on this clone: Within the sample, other DNA sequences also encode this same CDR3. This rearrangement joins TRBV9 to TRBJ1-5; 9 nucleotides line up with TRBD1. V shed 3 bases and J 3 bases; nucleotides not matched to a gene: 4. The CDR3 contains 15 residues. Germline V gene sequence: CDR1 SGDLS, CDR2 YYNGEE. This CDR3 reads CASSAGQGSNQPQHF. DNA of the CDR3: TGTGCCAGCAGCGCGGGACAGGGTTCCAATCAGCCCCAGCATTTT.

The rearrangement uses TRBV27 and TRBJ1-1; 7 positions agree with TRBD1. Germline V gives CDR1 MNHEY, CDR2 SMNVEV (reference sequence). V dropped 2 bases and J dropped 1; count of bases not matched to a gene: 4. CDR3 size: 15 residues. CDR3 in amino acids: CASSLEGARNTEAFF. DNA for the CDR3: TGTGCCAGCAGTTTAGAGGGGGCTAGGAACACTGAAGCTTTCTTT.